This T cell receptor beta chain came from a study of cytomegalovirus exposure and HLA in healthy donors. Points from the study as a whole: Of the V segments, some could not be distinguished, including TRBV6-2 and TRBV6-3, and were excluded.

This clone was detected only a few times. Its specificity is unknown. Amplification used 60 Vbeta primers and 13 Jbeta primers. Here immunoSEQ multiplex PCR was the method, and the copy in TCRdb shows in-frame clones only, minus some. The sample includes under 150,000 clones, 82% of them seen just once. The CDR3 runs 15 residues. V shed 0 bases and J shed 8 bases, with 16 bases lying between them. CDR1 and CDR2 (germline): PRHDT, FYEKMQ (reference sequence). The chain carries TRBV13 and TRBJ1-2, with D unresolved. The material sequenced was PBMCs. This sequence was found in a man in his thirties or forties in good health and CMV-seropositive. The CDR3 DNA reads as TGTGCCAGCAGCTTAGGGCCACCTGGACGGGGAGGCTACACCTTC. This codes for CASSLGPPGRGGYTF. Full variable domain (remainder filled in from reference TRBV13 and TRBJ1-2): AAGVIQSPRHLIKEKRETATLKCYPIPRHDTVYWYQQGPGQDPQFLISFYEKMQSDKGSIPDRFSAQQFSDYHSELNMSSLELGDSALYFCASSLGPPGRGGYTFGSGTRLTVV.